Given below is one T cell receptor (beta chain) in context. The V end was cut by 1 base, the J end by 5 bases, with 15 bases between. The CDR3 covers 15 residues. Per germline, CDR1 SGHVS and CDR2 FQNEAQ. The record originates from a study of cytomegalovirus exposure and HLA in healthy donors. PCR employed 60 Vbeta and 13 Jbeta primers. Produced via immunoSEQ multiplex PCR; TCRdb's table is partial and in-frame only. The data contain about 190,000 clones, about four fifths of them seen just once; the ten biggest clones take up about a tenth. The chain uses TRBV7-8 and TRBJ2-7, with a possible D match to TRBD2 (5 bases). The sequencing sample was made of PBMCs. The sequence was collected from a woman between 50 and 59 years old in good health and CMV-seropositive. In DNA, the CDR3 is TGTGCCAGCAGCTTAGTGGTCAACATGAGGGACGAGCAGTACTTC. It translates to CASSLVVNMRDEQYF.